These T cell receptor beta chains were read from a single sample in a study of T cells in Graves' hyperthyroidism and ophthalmopathy. Each CDR3 protein gets one entry after TCRdb re-called the multiplex PCR reads with MiXCR. This sample has hundreds of thousands of distinct CDR3 sequences; approximately 23% occur once, and the top ten carry around 47%. The material sequenced was blood. These receptors originate from a woman in her 70s with Graves' ophthalmopathy. CDR3s include the opening cysteine and the closing phenylalanine or tryptophan. Each record gives: D gene, CDR3 length, clone size, V gene, J gene, CDR3 protein, CDR3 DNA. D genes are given only for firm matches. The listing skips clone size in some rows; elsewhere it reads once, few, many or a size class.

D: .; length: 14; size: .; V: TRBV7-8; J: TRBJ1-5; CDR3: CARSNRDGNQPQHF; DNA: TGTGCCAGAAGCAACCGGGACGGAAATCAGCCCCAGCATTTT
D: .; length: 15; size: .; V: TRBV19; J: TRBJ1-1; CDR3: CASIESGALSTEAFF; DNA: TGTGCCAGTATAGAATCGGGGGCCTTGAGCACTGAAGCTTTCTTT
D: .; length: 14; size: few; V: TRBV28; J: TRBJ2-2; CDR3: CASSLQATRGELFF; DNA: TGTGCCAGCAGTTTACAGGCGACCCGTGGGGAGCTGTTTTTT
D: TRBD2; length: 16; size: .; V: TRBV12-3/TRBV12-4; J: TRBJ2-1; CDR3: CASSFASGSSYNEQFF; DNA: TGTGCCAGCAGTTTTGCTAGCGGGAGCTCCTACAATGAGCAGTTCTTC
D: .; length: 16; size: .; V: TRBV4-2; J: TRBJ1-3; CDR3: CASSQDPGGSGNTIYF; DNA: TGTGCCAGCAGCCAAGATCCGGGTGGCTCTGGAAACACCATATATTTT
D: TRBD2; length: 17; size: .; V: TRBV6-4; J: TRBJ2-5; CDR3: CASLGVRLAGNQETQYF; DNA: TGTGCCAGCCTGGGGGTTCGACTAGCGGGGAACCAAGAGACCCAGTACTTC
D: .; length: 12; size: few; V: TRBV27; J: TRBJ2-1; CDR3: CASSSHHPRRFF; DNA: TGTGCCAGCAGCTCCCATCACCCGAGGAGGTTCTTC
D: TRBD1; length: 15; size: many; V: TRBV28; J: TRBJ2-5; CDR3: CASSRAQGAQETQYF; DNA: TGTGCCAGCAGTCGCGCTCAGGGGGCACAAGAGACCCAGTACTTC
D: TRBD1; length: 13; size: .; V: TRBV6-8; J: TRBJ1-5; CDR3: CAGGQGPEQPQHF; DNA: TGTGCCGGAGGACAGGGGCCCGAACAGCCCCAGCATTTT
D: TRBD1; length: 15; size: few; V: TRBV5-1; J: TRBJ2-5; CDR3: CASSLAAGGRETQYF; DNA: TGCGCCAGCAGCTTGGCGGCAGGGGGCAGGGAGACCCAGTACTTC
D: .; length: 13; size: few; V: TRBV5-4; J: TRBJ2-1; CDR3: CASSLEANNEQFF; DNA: TGTGCCAGCAGCTTGGAGGCAAACAATGAGCAGTTCTTC
D: .; length: 14; size: .; V: TRBV6-5; J: TRBJ2-7; CDR3: CASSYGLGTYEQYF; DNA: TGTGCCAGCAGTTATGGGCTAGGGACCTACGAGCAGTACTTC
D: TRBD2; length: 16; size: .; V: TRBV2; J: TRBJ2-1; CDR3: CASSAGLAGVYNEQFF; DNA: TGTGCCAGCAGTGCCGGACTAGCGGGAGTCTACAATGAGCAGTTCTTC
D: .; length: 16; size: .; V: TRBV7-9; J: TRBJ2-7; CDR3: CASSPPLGGPRGEQYF; DNA: TGTGCCAGCAGCCCACCGCTCGGGGGCCCCCGGGGCGAGCAGTACTTC
D: .; length: 14; size: .; V: TRBV5-1; J: TRBJ2-5; CDR3: CASSLFHVQETQYF; DNA: TGCGCCAGCAGCTTGTTCCACGTCCAAGAGACCCAGTACTTC
D: TRBD2; length: 16; size: many; V: TRBV5-1; J: TRBJ2-3; CDR3: CASSLDSGRGTDTQYF; DNA: TGCGCCAGCAGCTTGGATAGCGGGAGGGGCACAGATACGCAGTATTTT
D: .; length: 16; size: few; V: TRBV7-3; J: TRBJ2-1; CDR3: CASSLGPVVGDNEQFF; DNA: TGTGCCAGCAGCTTAGGGCCAGTTGTTGGTGACAATGAGCAGTTCTTC
D: .; length: 13; size: few; V: TRBV20-1; J: TRBJ1-6; CDR3: CSARLQGNSPLHF; DNA: TGCAGTGCTAGGCTTCAAGGAAATTCACCCCTCCACTTT
D: .; length: 16; size: few; V: TRBV4-1; J: TRBJ1-1; CDR3: CASSQDRTSVNTEAFF; DNA: TGCGCCAGCAGCCAGGACCGGACGAGCGTGAACACTGAAGCTTTCTTT
D: TRBD2; length: 14; size: few; V: TRBV6-1; J: TRBJ2-1; CDR3: CASKGGGGRNEQFF; DNA: TGTGCCAGCAAGGGGGGGGGCGGGAGGAATGAGCAGTTCTTC
D: .; length: 14; size: few; V: TRBV3-1; J: TRBJ1-1; CDR3: CASSPQTGHAEAFF; DNA: TGTGCCAGCAGCCCGCAAACAGGCCACGCTGAAGCTTTCTTT
D: .; length: 17; size: few; V: TRBV7-3; J: TRBJ2-3; CDR3: CASSSPRRRRVPDTQYF; DNA: TGTGCCAGCAGCTCCCCCCGAAGAAGGAGGGTCCCAGATACGCAGTATTTT
D: TRBD2; length: 17; size: few; V: TRBV14; J: TRBJ2-7; CDR3: CASSQHLSSGGNYEQYF; DNA: TGTGCCAGCAGCCAACATCTAAGTAGCGGGGGGAACTACGAGCAGTACTTC
D: TRBD1; length: 14; size: few; V: TRBV5-1; J: TRBJ2-7; CDR3: CASRSGTGTREQYF; DNA: TGCGCCAGCCGTAGTGGGACAGGCACCCGGGAGCAGTACTTC
D: .; length: 14; size: few; V: TRBV29-1; J: TRBJ1-1; CDR3: CSVGLGGVNTEAFF; DNA: TGCAGCGTTGGGTTGGGAGGGGTAAACACTGAAGCTTTCTTT
D: .; length: 12; size: many; V: TRBV29-1; J: TRBJ1-1; CDR3: CSVETGTTEAFF; DNA: TGCAGCGTTGAGACGGGGACCACTGAAGCTTTCTTT
D: TRBD1; length: 17; size: .; V: TRBV2; J: TRBJ1-3; CDR3: CASSTWDRASSGNTIYF; DNA: TGTGCCAGCAGCACTTGGGACAGGGCTAGCTCTGGAAACACCATATATTTT
D: TRBD2; length: 14; size: .; V: TRBV10-3; J: TRBJ2-3; CDR3: CAIKSGSIGDTQYF; DNA: TGTGCCATCAAGAGCGGGAGTATCGGAGATACGCAGTATTTT
D: TRBD2; length: 17; size: many; V: TRBV2; J: TRBJ2-1; CDR3: CASKLKGTSGRVNEQFF; DNA: TGTGCCAGCAAATTAAAGGGAACTAGCGGGAGGGTCAATGAGCAGTTCTTC
D: TRBD1; length: 15; size: few; V: TRBV11-2; J: TRBJ2-7; CDR3: CASSSNRGSPYEQYF; DNA: TGTGCCAGCAGCTCAAACAGGGGAAGCCCCTACGAGCAGTACTTC
D: TRBD2; length: 18; size: few; V: TRBV20-1; J: TRBJ2-3; CDR3: CSAIPGLAGGPRTDTQYF; DNA: TGCAGTGCTATCCCGGGACTAGCGGGAGGGCCGCGCACAGATACGCAGTATTTT
D: .; length: 13; size: .; V: TRBV4-1; J: TRBJ2-7; CDR3: CATSRDTRYEQYF; DNA: TGCGCCACCTCCCGGGACACTCGCTACGAGCAGTACTTC
D: .; length: 16; size: few; V: TRBV11-2; J: TRBJ1-5; CDR3: CASSLGGLWGDQPQHF; DNA: TGTGCCAGCAGCCTCGGTGGGTTGTGGGGCGATCAGCCCCAGCATTTT
D: .; length: 14; size: .; V: TRBV27; J: TRBJ2-7; CDR3: CASSFESPTGEQYF; DNA: TGTGCCAGCAGTTTTGAGAGTCCTACTGGGGAGCAGTACTTC
D: .; length: 13; size: .; V: TRBV5-1; J: TRBJ1-1; CDR3: CASSLAGLSVAFF; DNA: TGCGCCAGCAGCTTGGCTGGGTTGTCAGTAGCTTTCTTT
D: .; length: 12; size: few; V: TRBV20-1; J: TRBJ1-2; CDR3: CSAREGFYGYTF; DNA: TGCAGTGCTAGAGAGGGGTTCTATGGCTACACCTTC
D: TRBD1; length: 15; size: few; V: TRBV30; J: TRBJ1-1; CDR3: CACRQGAFRNTEAFF; DNA: TGTGCCTGCAGACAGGGGGCTTTTCGGAACACTGAAGCTTTCTTT
D: TRBD1; length: 15; size: .; V: TRBV7-9; J: TRBJ1-6; CDR3: CASSLGQGRGSPLHF; DNA: TGTGCCAGCAGCTTGGGACAGGGGAGGGGTTCCCCCCTCCACTTT
D: TRBD2; length: 18; size: few; V: TRBV5-1; J: TRBJ2-3; CDR3: CASSIRGLAGGAPDTQYF; DNA: TGCGCCAGCAGCATACGGGGACTAGCGGGAGGAGCCCCAGATACGCAGTATTTT
D: TRBD1; length: 14; size: many; V: TRBV28; J: TRBJ1-1; CDR3: CASSLIGTGGEAFF; DNA: TGTGCCAGCAGTTTAATCGGGACAGGGGGTGAGGCTTTCTTT
D: .; length: 14; size: .; V: TRBV14; J: TRBJ2-3; CDR3: CASSPLGVSKTQYF; DNA: TGTGCCAGCAGCCCACTAGGGGTAAGCAAGACGCAGTATTTT
D: .; length: 11; size: .; V: TRBV27; J: TRBJ1-1; CDR3: CASRGYKRAFF; DNA: TGTGCCAGCAGAGGGTACAAGAGGGCTTTCTTT
D: TRBD1; length: 15; size: few; V: TRBV5-1; J: TRBJ1-2; CDR3: CASSSRQGGNYGYTF; DNA: TGCGCCAGCAGCTCCAGACAGGGAGGTAACTATGGCTACACCTTC
D: TRBD1; length: 14; size: .; V: TRBV20-1; J: TRBJ1-1; CDR3: CSASGRDRKIGAFF; DNA: TGCAGTGCTAGTGGGAGGGACAGGAAAATTGGAGCTTTCTTT
D: .; length: 12; size: few; V: TRBV20-1; J: TRBJ1-4; CDR3: CSAQGVNEKLFF; DNA: TGCAGTGCCCAAGGGGTTAATGAAAAACTGTTTTTT
D: TRBD1; length: 16; size: few; V: TRBV15; J: TRBJ1-6; CDR3: CATSVTTGIRNSPLHF; DNA: TGTGCCACCAGCGTAACGACAGGGATTAGAAATTCACCCCTCCACTTT
D: .; length: 17; size: few; V: TRBV24-1; J: TRBJ2-7; CDR3: CATNPGGPIALGYEQYF; DNA: TGTGCCACCAACCCGGGCGGCCCTATCGCCCTCGGATACGAGCAGTACTTC
D: .; length: 16; size: few; V: TRBV7-8; J: TRBJ1-5; CDR3: CASSRTGGESNQPQHF; DNA: TGTGCCAGCAGTCGCACCGGGGGGGAAAGCAATCAGCCCCAGCATTTT
D: .; length: 12; size: few; V: TRBV10-3; J: TRBJ2-1; CDR3: CAISGDNNEQFF; DNA: TGTGCCATCAGCGGAGACAACAATGAGCAGTTCTTC
D: TRBD2; length: 20; size: few; V: TRBV9; J: TRBJ2-1; CDR3: CASSARTSGSRNWVHNEQFF; DNA: TGTGCCAGCAGCGCTCGGACTAGCGGGAGTCGAAATTGGGTTCACAATGAGCAGTTCTTC
D: .; length: 16; size: many; V: TRBV7-3; J: TRBJ2-2; CDR3: CASSFSPVVGAGELFF; DNA: TGTGCCAGCAGCTTTAGTCCTGTGGTTGGGGCCGGGGAGCTGTTTTTT
D: TRBD2; length: 15; size: many; V: TRBV28; J: TRBJ2-7; CDR3: CASTTRAGAPYEQYF; DNA: TGTGCCAGCACCACCCGAGCGGGAGCGCCCTACGAGCAGTACTTC
D: .; length: 14; size: .; V: TRBV15; J: TRBJ2-7; CDR3: CATSRDTGPYEQYF; DNA: TGTGCCACCAGCAGAGATACGGGACCCTACGAGCAGTACTTC
D: TRBD1; length: 13; size: many; V: TRBV2; J: TRBJ1-1; CDR3: CASTETGFTEAFF; DNA: TGTGCCAGCACCGAGACAGGGTTCACTGAAGCTTTCTTT
D: TRBD2; length: 15; size: few; V: TRBV6-1; J: TRBJ2-1; CDR3: CASSQLAGSGHEQFF; DNA: TGTGCCAGCAGTCAACTAGCGGGATCAGGCCATGAGCAGTTCTTC